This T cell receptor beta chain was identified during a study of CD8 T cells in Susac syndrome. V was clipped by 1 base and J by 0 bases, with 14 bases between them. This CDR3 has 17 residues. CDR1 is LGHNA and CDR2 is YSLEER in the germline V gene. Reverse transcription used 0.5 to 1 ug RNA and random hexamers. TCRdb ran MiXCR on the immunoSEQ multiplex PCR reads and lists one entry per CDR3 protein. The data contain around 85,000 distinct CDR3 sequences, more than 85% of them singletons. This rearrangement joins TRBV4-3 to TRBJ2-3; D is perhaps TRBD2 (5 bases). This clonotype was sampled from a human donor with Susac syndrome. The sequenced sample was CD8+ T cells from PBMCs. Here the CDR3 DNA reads TGCGCCAGCAGCCAAGCCGGGGTGGCAACTAGCACAGATACGCAGTATTTT. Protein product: CASSQAGVATSTDTQYF.